This T cell receptor (beta chain) was recovered during a study of T cells in Graves' hyperthyroidism and ophthalmopathy. Study-level findings and limits: Ophthalmopathy and stable hyperthyroidism were told apart by a 13 V-J model.

The study excluded patients with uncontrolled infection, other autoimmune disease, pregnancy or lactation. The CDR3 is 14 residues long. Germline CDR1 SGHRS, CDR2 YFSETQ. RNA transcripts provided the source from which TCR beta CDR3 regions were amplified. When the TCR CDR3 underwent first-round RT-PCR, the HTBI primer set was used. TCRdb re-derived calls from the multiplex PCR reads in MiXCR, one entry per CDR3 protein. Of approximately 480,000 distinct CDR3 sequences in the sample, less than 25% are singletons; the top ten hold approximately 25%. The table lists this clonotype with a few counts. Its target is unknown. The junction does not match germline at one end; this may be a read error.

Sequencing used blood. This chain uses TRBV5-1 with TRBJ1-3; D perhaps matches TRBD1 (6 bases). The TCR sequence derives from a man between 18 and 29 years old with Graves' hyperthyroidism. The CDR3 region has the DNA TGCGCCAGCAGATCGGGGGCCACTGGAACCACCATATATTTT. The encoded protein is CASRSGATGTTIYF.